The 26 T cell receptor beta chains presented below share a single source sample, sequenced in a study of shared clonotypes between healthy human individuals. Profiling relied on immunoSEQ multiplex PCR, and the TCRdb table lists in-frame clones only, not all of them. The profile shows about 530,000 clones, nearly 80% of them singletons. The source material was PBMCs. All receptors derive from a woman between 40 and 50 years old in good health. Some clones in this sample may be carry-over from other donors' samples.

The gene calls are TRBV6-1 and TRBJ1-2, with TRBD1 matching over 7 bases. The CDR3 covers 14 residues. V lost 4 bases, J lost 4 bases, and 6 bases stayed unmatched. From germline, CDR1 is MNHNS and CDR2 SASEGT. In nucleotides, the CDR3 is TGTGCCAGCAGTGTTCGGGACAGCATCTATGGCTACACCTTC. It translates to CASSVRDSIYGYTF.

The rearrangement uses TRBV29-1 and TRBJ2-5, with D uncertain. CDR1 and CDR2 (germline): SQVTM, ANQGSEA. V was shortened by 3 bases and J by 0 bases, with 8 bases between the two germline ends. The CDR3 sequence is 13 residues long. The CDR3 region is CSVDAVNQETQYF. CDR3 coding DNA: TGCAGCGTTGATGCGGTAAACCAAGAGACCCAGTACTTC. Supplemented by reference TRBV29-1 and TRBJ2-5, the full variable domain reads SAVISQKPSRDICQRGTSLTIQCQVDSQVTMMFWYRQQPGQSLTLIATANQGSEATYESGFVIDKFPISRPNLTFSTLTVSNMSPEDSSIYLCSVDAVNQETQYFGPGTRLLVL.

Many counts were recorded for this clone. CDR3 DNA sequence: TGTGCCAGCAGTTTACTTGTAGGGCCGGATTCACCCCTCCACTTT. Its translation is CASSLLVGPDSPLHF. V usage is TRBV6-6 and J usage is TRBJ1-6; D is undetermined. Trimming cost V 4 bases and J 8 bases, with 15 bases left between them. The CDR3 runs to 15 residues. Germline V CDR1 and CDR2: MNHNY, SVGAGI (reference sequence).

This rearrangement joins TRBV5-4 to TRBJ2-1; 7 positions match TRBD2. The CDR3 sequence is 16 residues long. Per the germline V gene, CDR1 is SGHNT and CDR2 is YYREEE (reference sequence). V dropped 0 bases and J dropped 5; count of bases not matched to a gene: 8. CDR3 coding DNA: TGTGCCAGCAGCTTGGGAGGGGCTAGCGGTAACAATGAGCAGTTCTTC. Protein product: CASSLGGASGNNEQFF.

The rearrangement uses TRBV18 and TRBJ2-5; D could derive from TRBD1 or TRBD2 (5 bases each). The V gene's germline CDR1 is KGHSH and CDR2 LQKENI. There are 16 residues in the CDR3. Trimming shortened V by 1 base and J by 2 bases, and 14 bases separated the two germline ends. CDR3 bases: TGTGCCAGCTCACCACTGGCCGGGGCCGTTCAAGAGACCCAGTACTTC. Amino acid sequence: CASSPLAGAVQETQYF. Variable domain in full (rest from reference TRBV18 and TRBJ2-5): NAGVMQNPRHLVRRRGQEARLRCSPMKGHSHVYWYRQLPEEGLKFMVYLQKENIIDESGMPKERFSAEFPKEGPSILRIQQVVRGDSAAYFCASSPLAGAVQETQYFGPGTRLLVL.

This sequence joins TRBV9 and TRBJ2-2; TRBD2 matches 12 bases. The CDR3 contains 22 residues. V lost 0 bases to trimming and J lost 3 bases; unmatched junction nucleotides: 18. Germline lookup yields CDR1 SGDLS and CDR2 YYNGEE. The DNA of the CDR3 is TGTGCCAGCAGCGTAGCGGCCCGCCCTCTAGCGGGAGGGCCCCTAGACACCGGGGAGCTGTTTTTT. Amino acids: CASSVAARPLAGGPLDTGELFF.

This clone was observed a single time. This chain links TRBV28 with TRBJ1-4, with D maybe TRBD1 (5 bases). CDR1 MDHEN and CDR2 SYDVKM come from the germline V gene. Between the trimmed V and J ends, which lost 7 bases and 0 bases, there was a span of 9 bases. The CDR3 has 14 residues. CDR3 sequence: CASTLGATNEKLFF. CDR3 bases: TGTGCCAGCACCCTGGGGGCAACTAATGAAAAACTGTTTTTT.

There are many counts of this clone. The V call is TRBV2, the J call TRBJ2-2; unclear D gene. The CDR3 has 15 residues. V dropped 5 bases and J dropped 6 bases, with 16 bases sitting between them. Germline V gene data show CDR1 as SNHLY and CDR2 as FYNNEI. The DNA for the CDR3 is TGTGCCAGCAGTAATTTCCTTATAGTCTCCGGGGAGCTGTTTTTT. It yields the protein CASSNFLIVSGELFF.

CDR3 amino acids: CASSLPGDSWQFF. The CDR3 DNA sequence: TGTGCCAGCAGTTTACCCGGGGACAGTTGGCAGTTCTTC. The genes are TRBV27 and TRBJ2-1; 7 bases are a match to TRBD1. Germline V gene sequence: CDR1 MNHEY, CDR2 SMNVEV (reference sequence). The trim removed 2 bases at V and 12 bases at J, leaving 7 bases unmatched. This CDR3 is 13 amino acids long.

The chain recombines TRBV27 with TRBJ1-1; possible D gene TRBD1, 5 bases. The CDR3 is 13 residues long. With 3 bases removed from V and 3 bases from J, the gap between germline ends came to 8 bases. The germline gives CDR1 MNHEY, CDR2 SMNVEV (reference sequence). The DNA for the CDR3 is TGTGCCAGCAGTTTTTGGGGGGACACTGAAGCTTTCTTT. Protein: CASSFWGDTEAFF.

The chain's CDR3 is CATSFLGRGTDTQYF. The CDR3, as DNA: TGTGCCACCTCGTTCTTAGGGAGAGGGACAGATACGCAGTATTTT. The J gene is TRBJ2-3, the V gene TRBV19, with a tentative D call TRBD2 (5 bases). The ends were cut back, 10 bases at V and 3 bases at J, with 20 bases in the middle. CDR1 LNHDA and CDR2 SQIVND come from the germline V gene (reference sequence). The CDR3 contains 15 residues.

This chain uses TRBV19 with TRBJ2-3, with D unclear. The V end lost 4 bases, the J end lost 1 base, and 6 bases lay between the germline ends. The CDR3 contains 13 residues. Germline V gene data show CDR1 as LNHDA and CDR2 as SQIVND (reference sequence). The CDR3 protein is CASSTDRTDTQYF. DNA of the CDR3: TGTGCCAGTAGTACCGACCGCACAGATACGCAGTATTTT.

J is TRBJ2-7 and V is TRBV4-1; unclear D gene. The germline V gene encodes CDR1 MGHRA and CDR2 YSYEKL. V was cut by 0 bases and J by 4 bases, with 7 bases left in between. CDR3 size: 13 residues. The CDR3 reads CASSQDLGYEQYF. The CDR3 DNA follows: TGCGCCAGCAGCCAAGATTTGGGTTACGAGCAGTACTTC.

Worth noting for this clone: The same CDR3 arises from other DNA sequences in this sample as well. V usage is TRBV7-9 and J usage is TRBJ2-2, with 9 bases that match TRBD2. Germline V gene sequence: CDR1 SEHNR, CDR2 FQNEAQ (reference sequence). This CDR3 region has 15 residues. With V trimmed by 6 bases and J by 1 base, 3 bases remained unmatched. The CDR3 region is CASSRTSENTGELFF. DNA of the CDR3: TGTGCCAGCAGTAGGACTAGCGAGAACACCGGGGAGCTGTTTTTT.

The CDR3 protein is CASRSSGTSSIETQYF. The CDR3 DNA sequence: TGTGCCAGTAGGAGCTCCGGGACTAGCAGTATAGAGACCCAGTACTTC. The chain combines TRBV19 with TRBJ2-5; 9 nucleotides agree with TRBD2. Germline-derived CDR1 and CDR2 are LNHDA and SQIVND (reference sequence). The CDR3 runs to 16 residues. V shed 6 bases and J 4 bases; nucleotides not matched to a gene: 12.

The chain has TRBV27 and TRBJ2-3; no firm D call. The V and J ends lost 6 bases and 1 base respectively, with 11 bases between them. The CDR3 is made up of 14 amino acids. Germline assignment: CDR1 MNHEY and CDR2 SMNVEV (reference sequence). The DNA of the CDR3 is TGTGCCAGCAGGGGGATGGGTGGCACAGATACGCAGTATTTT. Protein: CASRGMGGTDTQYF.

J is TRBJ2-1 and V is TRBV5-1; 7 bases align to TRBD2. Germline V gene data show CDR1 as SGHRS and CDR2 as YFSETQ. The CDR3 has 17 amino acids. Trimming took 3 bases from V and 6 from J; bases not matched to a gene: 15. CDR3 residues: CASSSGRDYKKGNEQFF. CDR3 DNA sequence: TGCGCCAGCAGCTCAGGCCGGGACTACAAAAAGGGCAATGAGCAGTTCTTC.

The rearrangement links TRBV7-3 to TRBJ1-1, with D possibly TRBD1 on 5 matching bases. The CDR3 is made up of 15 amino acids. Germline V gene data show CDR1 as SGHTA and CDR2 as FQGTGA. V shed 5 bases and J shed 0 bases, with 13 bases lying between them. CDR3: CASSPTGTLNTEAFF. The CDR3 region has the DNA TGTGCCAGCAGCCCAACGGGGACCCTGAACACTGAAGCTTTCTTT.

This clone occurred many times. Other DNA sequences in this specimen translate into the identical CDR3. The rearrangement joins TRBV29-1 to TRBJ2-3; D tentatively reads TRBD1 or TRBD2 (7 bases each). Per germline, CDR1 SQVTM and CDR2 ANQGSEA. The V and J ends lost 2 bases and 6 bases respectively, with 12 bases between them. The CDR3 consists of 13 residues. The CDR3 sequence is CSVEQGGGDTQYF. Here the CDR3 DNA reads TGCAGCGTTGAACAGGGGGGAGGGGATACGCAGTATTTT.

The rearrangement links TRBV15 to TRBJ1-4, with TRBD1 as a possible D gene (6 bases). CDR1 is LNHNV and CDR2 is YYDKDF in the germline V gene (reference sequence). Between the trimmed V and J ends, which lost 1 base and 7 bases, there was a span of 10 bases. The CDR3 is 14 amino acids. CDR3 in amino acids: CATSRGQGSEKLFF. The DNA of the CDR3 is TGTGCCACCAGCAGAGGCCAGGGGAGTGAAAAACTGTTTTTT.

V is TRBV19 and J is TRBJ1-3; possibly TRBD1 for D (5 bases). Trimming cost V 3 bases and J 0 bases, with 9 bases left between them. The CDR3 has 15 residues. CDR1 is LNHDA and CDR2 is SQIVND in the germline V gene (reference sequence). The CDR3 here is CASSIGGYSGNTIYF. The CDR3 DNA reads as TGTGCCAGTAGTATCGGGGGTTACTCTGGAAACACCATATATTTT.

This clone has ten or more counts. This chain connects TRBV5-4 to TRBJ2-2; 11 bases are shared with TRBD2. Germline lookup yields CDR1 SGHNT and CDR2 YYREEE (reference sequence). This CDR3 comprises 16 residues. The J segment lost 6 bases and the V segment lost 5 bases, leaving 9 bases of the junction unmatched. The DNA for the CDR3 is TGTGCCAGCAGTCGCACTAGCGGGAGATCCGCCGGGGAGCTGTTTTTT. This translates into CASSRTSGRSAGELFF.

The chain couples TRBV18 to TRBJ1-5; TRBD1 might be the D (6 bases). CDR1 is KGHSH, CDR2 LQKENI, per germline. The CDR3 contains 15 residues. The germline V and J ends were trimmed by 0 bases and 3 bases, with 9 bases remaining between them. The CDR3 nucleotides are TGTGCCAGCTCACCACCGTCAGGGGCCAATCAGCCCCAGCATTTT. It translates to CASSPPSGANQPQHF.

J is TRBJ2-1 and V is TRBV27; no definite D call. The CDR3 has 14 amino acids. CDR1 and CDR2 from the germline V gene are MNHEY and SMNVEV (reference sequence). The ends were cut back, 3 bases at V and 0 bases at J, with 6 bases in the middle. The CDR3 loop is CASSFTGSYNEQFF. Here the CDR3 DNA reads TGTGCCAGCAGTTTCACTGGCTCCTACAATGAGCAGTTCTTC.

The chain employs TRBV30 and TRBJ2-1, with TRBD2 identical over 8 bases. There are 14 residues in the CDR3. Unmatched junction bases numbered 4, after V lost 4 bases and J lost 2 bases. Germline CDR1 GTSNPN, CDR2 SVGIG (reference sequence). In DNA, the CDR3 is TGTGCCTGGATGGACGGGAGGGCCTACAATGAGCAGTTCTTC. Translating it yields CAWMDGRAYNEQFF.

There are a few counts of this clone. The rearrangement links TRBV5-6 to TRBJ1-1, with D possibly matching TRBD1 (6 bases). This CDR3 is built from 14 residues. CDR1 and CDR2 from the germline V gene are SGHDT and YYEEEE. V shed 4 bases and J shed 3 bases, with 13 bases lying between them. CDR3 residues: CASSPSGADTEAFF. CDR3 nucleotides: TGTGCCAGCAGCCCCTCGGGGGCGGACACTGAAGCTTTCTTT.